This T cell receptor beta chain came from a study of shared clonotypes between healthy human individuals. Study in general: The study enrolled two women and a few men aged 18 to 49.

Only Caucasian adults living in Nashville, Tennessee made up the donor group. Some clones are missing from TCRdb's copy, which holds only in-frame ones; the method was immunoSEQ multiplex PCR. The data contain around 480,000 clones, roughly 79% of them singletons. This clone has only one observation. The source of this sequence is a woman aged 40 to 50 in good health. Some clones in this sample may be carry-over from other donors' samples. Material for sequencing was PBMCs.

The CDR3 protein is CASTSGTSGSDTQYF. For the CDR3, the DNA is TGTGCCAGCACCTCTGGGACTAGCGGGAGTGATACGCAGTATTTT. The J gene is TRBJ2-3, the V gene TRBV11-2; 14 nucleotides line up with TRBD2. CDR1 and CDR2 from the germline V gene are SGHAT and FQNNGV. CDR3 length: 15 amino acids. J gave up 6 bases and V 7 bases, and 6 bases lay outside the gene matches.